The rows below give T cell receptor beta chains drawn from one sample of a study of cytomegalovirus exposure and HLA in healthy donors. TCRdb's copy holds only in-frame clones and misses some; the assay was immunoSEQ multiplex PCR. The sample contains some 150,000 clones, 80% of which appear only once. Sequencing was performed on PBMCs. All receptors derive from a male donor in good health and CMV-seronegative. Both conserved end residues are trimmed from each CDR3. Not every row has a clone size; where given, it reads once, few, many or a size class.

cdr3_aa: ASSFSGQGIVKQF
clone_size: NA
j_call: TRBJ2-1
v_call: TRBV5-1

cdr3_aa: ASSFISGGARDTQY
clone_size: NA
j_call: TRBJ2-3
v_call: TRBV7-9

cdr3_aa: ASSNPDRSYGYT
clone_size: NA
j_call: TRBJ1-2
v_call: TRBV6-1

cdr3_aa: ASRPRDSFSYEQY
clone_size: few
j_call: TRBJ2-7
v_call: TRBV12-2

cdr3_aa: ASSISSTPRKLF
clone_size: once
j_call: TRBJ1-4
v_call: TRBV19

cdr3_aa: ASSYSRRGYEQY
clone_size: NA
j_call: TRBJ2-7
v_call: TRBV6-5

cdr3_aa: ASSSDRGVQPQH
clone_size: NA
j_call: TRBJ1-5
v_call: TRBV7-7

cdr3_aa: ASRSADRGPAGAF
clone_size: few
j_call: TRBJ1-1
v_call: TRBV28

cdr3_aa: ASSTGHPYEQY
clone_size: NA
j_call: TRBJ2-7
v_call: TRBV6-4

cdr3_aa: ASSEAMNTEAF
clone_size: NA
j_call: TRBJ1-1
v_call: TRBV6-4

cdr3_aa: ASSVGGSTEAF
clone_size: NA
j_call: TRBJ1-1
v_call: TRBV9

cdr3_aa: ATSTAGGPVGELF
clone_size: NA
j_call: TRBJ2-2
v_call: TRBV10-3

cdr3_aa: ASSLAGGFSNQPQH
clone_size: NA
j_call: TRBJ1-5
v_call: TRBV5-6

cdr3_aa: ASSGQGSYEQY
clone_size: NA
j_call: TRBJ2-7
v_call: TRBV5-4

cdr3_aa: ASNSPNTEAF
clone_size: NA
j_call: TRBJ1-1
v_call: TRBV5-6

cdr3_aa: ASSPSARDEQY
clone_size: NA
j_call: TRBJ2-7
v_call: TRBV25-1

cdr3_aa: ASSRLTVNTEAF
clone_size: NA
j_call: TRBJ1-1
v_call: TRBV11-3

cdr3_aa: ASSQDLAAFTDTQY
clone_size: NA
j_call: TRBJ2-3
v_call: TRBV4-2

cdr3_aa: ASRRQLSTDTQY
clone_size: NA
j_call: TRBJ2-3
v_call: TRBV11-2

cdr3_aa: AWDRRGLANYGYT
clone_size: NA
j_call: TRBJ1-2
v_call: TRBV30

cdr3_aa: ASSPYYLNTEAF
clone_size: few
j_call: TRBJ1-1
v_call: TRBV7-9

cdr3_aa: ASSLEQGLGEQY
clone_size: NA
j_call: TRBJ2-7
v_call: TRBV7-6

cdr3_aa: ASSLSQGTGIYEQY
clone_size: NA
j_call: TRBJ2-7
v_call: TRBV7-9

cdr3_aa: ASSQDLRAGALHGYT
clone_size: few
j_call: TRBJ1-2
v_call: TRBV4-2

cdr3_aa: ASSTGTAGEKLF
clone_size: NA
j_call: TRBJ1-4
v_call: TRBV6-5

cdr3_aa: ASSFSGPEGNTIY
clone_size: NA
j_call: TRBJ1-3
v_call: TRBV28

cdr3_aa: ASSQGGVSGNTIY
clone_size: NA
j_call: TRBJ1-3
v_call: TRBV14

cdr3_aa: SVQTGVKAF
clone_size: NA
j_call: TRBJ1-1
v_call: TRBV29-1

cdr3_aa: ASRVSTGFNQPQH
clone_size: NA
j_call: TRBJ1-5
v_call: TRBV2

cdr3_aa: ASGWTLAGRYEQY
clone_size: NA
j_call: TRBJ2-7
v_call: TRBV27

cdr3_aa: ASVWARSSGANVLT
clone_size: NA
j_call: TRBJ2-6
v_call: TRBV7-9

cdr3_aa: ASSSRTGLVVRAF
clone_size: once
j_call: TRBJ1-1
v_call: TRBV7-2

cdr3_aa: ASSPDWHLNTEAF
clone_size: NA
j_call: TRBJ1-1
v_call: TRBV19

cdr3_aa: ASSLEGAGFI
clone_size: NA
j_call: TRBJ2-1
v_call: TRBV5-1

cdr3_aa: ASSLSGGYRPQH
clone_size: NA
j_call: TRBJ1-5
v_call: TRBV28

cdr3_aa: ASSPTTRVANTEAF
clone_size: NA
j_call: TRBJ1-1
v_call: TRBV4-2

cdr3_aa: ASTVSGQGSYGYT
clone_size: NA
j_call: TRBJ1-2
v_call: TRBV5-5

cdr3_aa: ASSQLTSGGADTQY
clone_size: NA
j_call: TRBJ2-3
v_call: TRBV4-3

cdr3_aa: ASSGIGGGAEEDEQY
clone_size: NA
j_call: TRBJ2-7
v_call: TRBV7-2

cdr3_aa: ASSLLGGSYNEQF
clone_size: NA
j_call: TRBJ2-1
v_call: TRBV5-8

cdr3_aa: ASSFRGGDTQY
clone_size: NA
j_call: TRBJ2-3
v_call: TRBV11-3

cdr3_aa: ASSGQDEKLF
clone_size: few
j_call: TRBJ1-4
v_call: TRBV28

cdr3_aa: ASSVQGNTEAF
clone_size: NA
j_call: TRBJ1-1
v_call: TRBV6-1

cdr3_aa: ASSLRDYSGNTIY
clone_size: NA
j_call: TRBJ1-3
v_call: TRBV11-1

cdr3_aa: ASSPFGREEGYT
clone_size: NA
j_call: TRBJ1-2
v_call: TRBV6-5

cdr3_aa: AWSVDRAANIQY
clone_size: NA
j_call: TRBJ2-4
v_call: TRBV30

cdr3_aa: ASSQERPEGLGGYT
clone_size: NA
j_call: TRBJ1-2
v_call: TRBV4-1

cdr3_aa: ASSPSGQGAHSPLH
clone_size: NA
j_call: TRBJ1-6
v_call: TRBV5-1